A selection of T cell receptor beta chains follows, all from one sample in a study of T cells in Graves' hyperthyroidism and ophthalmopathy. MiXCR was run by TCRdb on the multiplex PCR reads, yielding one entry per CDR3 protein. This table has under 400,000 distinct CDR3 sequences, about 14% appearing once. The sequenced sample was blood. These receptors came from a woman in her sixties or seventies with Graves' hyperthyroidism. CDR3s include the opening cysteine and the closing phenylalanine or tryptophan. The order of the fields is V gene, clone size, J gene, D gene, CDR3 protein, CDR3 DNA. D genes are given only for firm matches. Size tells how often a clone was seen (once, few, many) or the class of an expanded clone, and some rows leave it out.

TRBV10-3	once	TRBJ2-3	TRBD2	CAISEIAGSTDTQYF	TGTGCCATCAGTGAGATAGCGGGTAGCACAGATACGCAGTATTTT
TRBV18	many	TRBJ2-5	.	CASSPRGNAQETQYF	TGTGCCAGCTCACCTCGAGGGAACGCCCAAGAGACCCAGTACTTC
TRBV3-1	many	TRBJ2-5	.	CASRRTRGETQYF	TGTGCCAGCAGACGAACTAGAGGAGAGACCCAGTACTTC
TRBV5-1	.	TRBJ2-3	TRBD2	CASSLQLADTADTQYF	TGCGCCAGCAGCTTGCAACTAGCGGATACGGCAGATACGCAGTATTTT
TRBV5-6	many	TRBJ2-7	TRBD1	CASSGQQGSYEQYF	TGTGCCAGCAGCGGTCAACAGGGGTCCTACGAGCAGTACTTC
TRBV20-1	.	TRBJ2-1	TRBD2	CSAGSTSGYNEQFF	TGCAGTGCTGGTAGCACTAGCGGGTACAATGAGCAGTTCTTC
TRBV29-1	.	TRBJ1-1	.	CSVGPRMNTEAFF	TGCAGCGTTGGCCCCAGGATGAACACTGAAGCTTTCTTT
TRBV20-1	many	TRBJ2-7	.	CSASGDTGSYEQYF	TGCAGTGCTAGTGGGGACACGGGGTCGTACGAGCAGTACTTC
TRBV20-1	many	TRBJ2-7	.	CSARGGPGSYEQYF	TGCAGTGCTAGAGGGGGCCCAGGGAGTTACGAGCAGTACTTC
TRBV11-2	many	TRBJ2-7	TRBD1	CASSFDRGQSYEQYF	TGTGCCAGCAGCTTCGACAGGGGGCAATCCTACGAGCAGTACTTC
TRBV19	few	TRBJ1-6	.	CASGRDDNSPLHF	TGTGCCAGTGGACGGGACGATAATTCACCCCTCCACTTT
TRBV20-1	many	TRBJ1-1	.	CSASQRGGTEAFF	TGCAGTGCTAGCCAACGGGGAGGCACTGAAGCTTTCTTT
TRBV7-3	few	TRBJ2-2	.	CASSSLPSFSTGELFF	TGTGCCAGCAGCTCCCTCCCTAGCTTTAGCACCGGGGAGCTGTTTTTT
TRBV29-1	few	TRBJ2-2	.	CSVVGGTDTGELFF	TGCAGCGTTGTTGGCGGGACTGACACCGGGGAGCTGTTTTTT
TRBV20-1	.	TRBJ1-3	TRBD1	CSAHRGVQGARDTIYF	TGCAGTGCTCACCGAGGGGTACAGGGGGCGAGGGACACCATATATTTT
TRBV5-1	many	TRBJ2-7	TRBD2	CASSLAGTSGGSYEQYF	TGCGCCAGCAGCTTGGCCGGGACTAGCGGAGGCTCCTACGAGCAGTACTTC
TRBV11-2	many	TRBJ2-2	.	CASSLARATVARVGELFF	TGTGCCAGCAGCTTAGCCCGAGCGACAGTCGCCCGGGTCGGGGAGCTGTTTTTT
TRBV11-2	many	TRBJ1-4	.	CASSLRSGYATNEKLFF	TGTGCCAGCAGCTTACGTTCTGGGTACGCAACTAATGAAAAACTGTTTTTT
TRBV9	.	TRBJ1-2	.	CASSVGSWANYGYTF	TGTGCCAGCAGCGTAGGAAGTTGGGCAAACTATGGCTACACCTTC
TRBV12-3/TRBV12-4	.	TRBJ2-3	TRBD2	CAISDTSGSATDTQYF	TGTGCCATCAGTGACACCAGCGGGAGTGCGACAGATACGCAGTATTTT
TRBV11-2	many	TRBJ2-5	.	CASSPRPDETQYF	TGTGCCAGCAGCCCCCGTCCCGATGAGACCCAGTACTTC